This T cell receptor beta chain appears in the sequencing data of a study of tumor and adjacent non-tumor tissue in lung cancer. Looking at the study overall: Millions of productive TCRbeta reads were obtained per sample on average.

General observations from the study: Normal lung showed higher cumulative top 100 clone frequency than tumor.

The template was RNA from unsorted bulk tissue. Distant lung tissue was collected more than 3 cm away from the tumor edge. Turning to this clonotype: The antigen is undetermined.

A modified ARM-PCR protocol with three rounds of nested PCR amplified TCRbeta. A single record per CDR3 protein comes from TCRdb applying MiXCR to the multiplex PCR reads. The table includes 110,000 or so distinct CDR3 sequences, about 64% detected once. The junction had 20 bases not matched to a gene; V was cut back by 6 bases and J by 8 bases. Germline values: CDR1 SQVTM, CDR2 ANQGSEA. This CDR3 has 16 amino acids. Sample: distant non-tumor lung tissue. The sequence was obtained from a man aged 60 to 75 with non-small cell lung cancer. This chain connects TRBV29-1 to TRBJ2-3; TRBD2 agrees at 7 bases. The chain's CDR3 is CSVAGTIYRPPGTQYF. The CDR3 DNA follows: TGCAGCGTGGCCGGGACTATCTACCGACCGCCAGGTACGCAGTATTTT.